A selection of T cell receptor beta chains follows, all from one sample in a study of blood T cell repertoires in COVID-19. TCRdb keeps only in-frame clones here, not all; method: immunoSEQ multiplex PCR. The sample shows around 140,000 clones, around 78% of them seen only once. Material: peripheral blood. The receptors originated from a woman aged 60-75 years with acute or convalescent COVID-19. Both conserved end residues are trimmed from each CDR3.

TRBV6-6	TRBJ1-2	ASNWGGALRGYT
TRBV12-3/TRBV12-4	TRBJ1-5	ASSFGPNQPQH
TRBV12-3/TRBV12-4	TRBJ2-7	ASGDAGVYEQY
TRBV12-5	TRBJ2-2	ASGLVLRRGLENTGELF
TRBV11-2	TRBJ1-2	ASSVDRNYGYT
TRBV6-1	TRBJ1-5	ASSGRTGVHSNQPQH
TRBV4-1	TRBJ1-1	ASSVGGFTEAF
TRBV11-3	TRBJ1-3	ASSPSGAGNTIY
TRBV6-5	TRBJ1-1	ASSLKNTEAF
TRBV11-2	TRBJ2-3	ASSLYLGRTDTQY
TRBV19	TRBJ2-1	ASSIGQVANEQF
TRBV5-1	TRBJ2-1	ASSLRLAGAGDEQF
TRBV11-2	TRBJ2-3	ASSLWRGSSTDTQY
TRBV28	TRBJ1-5	ASSLGTVSNQPQH